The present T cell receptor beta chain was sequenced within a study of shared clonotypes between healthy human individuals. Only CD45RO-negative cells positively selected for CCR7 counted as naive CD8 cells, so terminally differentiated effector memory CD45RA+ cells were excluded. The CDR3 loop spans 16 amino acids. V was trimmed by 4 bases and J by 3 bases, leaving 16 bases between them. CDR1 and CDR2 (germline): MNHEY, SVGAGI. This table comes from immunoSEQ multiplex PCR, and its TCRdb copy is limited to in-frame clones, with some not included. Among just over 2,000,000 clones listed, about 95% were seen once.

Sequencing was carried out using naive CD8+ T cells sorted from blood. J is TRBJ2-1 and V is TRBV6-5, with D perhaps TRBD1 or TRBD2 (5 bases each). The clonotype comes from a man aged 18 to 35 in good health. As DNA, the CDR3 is TGTGCCAGCAGTTTTTCCGGGACGGGGAACTACAATGAGCAGTTCTTC. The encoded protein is CASSFSGTGNYNEQFF.